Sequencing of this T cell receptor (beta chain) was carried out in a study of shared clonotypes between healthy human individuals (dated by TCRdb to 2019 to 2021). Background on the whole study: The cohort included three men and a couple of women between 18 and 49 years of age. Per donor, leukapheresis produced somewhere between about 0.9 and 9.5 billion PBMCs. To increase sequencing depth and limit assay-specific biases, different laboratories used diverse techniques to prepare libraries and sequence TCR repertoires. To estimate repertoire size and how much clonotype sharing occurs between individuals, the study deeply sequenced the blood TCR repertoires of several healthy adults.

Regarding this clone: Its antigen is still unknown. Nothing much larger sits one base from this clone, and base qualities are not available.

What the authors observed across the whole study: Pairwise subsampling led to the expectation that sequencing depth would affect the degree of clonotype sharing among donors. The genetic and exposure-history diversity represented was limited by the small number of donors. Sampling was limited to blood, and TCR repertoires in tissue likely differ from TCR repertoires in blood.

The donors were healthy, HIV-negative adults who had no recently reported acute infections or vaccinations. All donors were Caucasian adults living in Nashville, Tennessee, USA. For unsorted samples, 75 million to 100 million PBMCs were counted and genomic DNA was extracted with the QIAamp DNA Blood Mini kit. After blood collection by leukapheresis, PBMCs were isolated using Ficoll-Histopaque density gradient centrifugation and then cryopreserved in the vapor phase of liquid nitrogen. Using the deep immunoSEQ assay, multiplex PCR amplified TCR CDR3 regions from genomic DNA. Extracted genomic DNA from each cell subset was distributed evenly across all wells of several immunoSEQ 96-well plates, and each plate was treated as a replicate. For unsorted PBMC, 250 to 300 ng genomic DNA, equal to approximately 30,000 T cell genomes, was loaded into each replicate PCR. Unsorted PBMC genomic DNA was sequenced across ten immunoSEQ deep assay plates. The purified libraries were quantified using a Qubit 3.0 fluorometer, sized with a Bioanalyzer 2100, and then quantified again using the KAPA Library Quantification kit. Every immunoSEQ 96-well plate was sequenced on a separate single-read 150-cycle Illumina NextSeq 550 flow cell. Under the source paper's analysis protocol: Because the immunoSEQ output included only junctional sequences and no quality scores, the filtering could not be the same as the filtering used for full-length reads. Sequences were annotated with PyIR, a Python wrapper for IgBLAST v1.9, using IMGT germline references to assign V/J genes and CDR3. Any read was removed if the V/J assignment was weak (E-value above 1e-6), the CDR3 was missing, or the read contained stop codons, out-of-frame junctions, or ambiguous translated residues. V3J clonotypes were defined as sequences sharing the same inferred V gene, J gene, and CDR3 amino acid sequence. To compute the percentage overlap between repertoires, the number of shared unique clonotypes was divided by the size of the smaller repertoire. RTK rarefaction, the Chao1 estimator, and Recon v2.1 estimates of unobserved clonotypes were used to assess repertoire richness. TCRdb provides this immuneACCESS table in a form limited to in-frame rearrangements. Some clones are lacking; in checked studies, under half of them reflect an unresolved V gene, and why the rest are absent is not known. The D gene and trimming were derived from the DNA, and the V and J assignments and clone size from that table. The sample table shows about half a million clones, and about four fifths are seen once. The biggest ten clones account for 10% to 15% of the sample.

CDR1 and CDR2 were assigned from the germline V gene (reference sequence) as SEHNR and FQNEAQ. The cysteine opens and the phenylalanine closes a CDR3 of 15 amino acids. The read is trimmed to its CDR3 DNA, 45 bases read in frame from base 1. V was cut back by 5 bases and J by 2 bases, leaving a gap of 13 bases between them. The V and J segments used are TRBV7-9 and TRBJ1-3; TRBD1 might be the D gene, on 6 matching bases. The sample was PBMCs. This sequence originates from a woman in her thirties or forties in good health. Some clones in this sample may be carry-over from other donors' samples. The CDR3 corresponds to CASSARGSAGNTIYF. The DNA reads TGTGCCAGCAGCGCCAGGGGTTCGGCTGGAAACACCATATATTTT.